This is a list of T cell receptor beta chains from one sample in a study of T cell responses to AZD1222 COVID-19 vaccine. Using immunoSEQ multiplex PCR, the repertoire was profiled, and TCRdb retains in-frame clones only, with some absent. The sample consists of approximately 71,000 clones, roughly 90% of them appearing once. Material: peripheral blood, obtained on day 0 of AZD1222 vaccination. These receptors originate from an adult in good health. The CDR3 runs from the conserved cysteine through the conserved F or W. Fields, in order: D gene, J gene, CDR3 length, V gene, clone size, CDR3 DNA, CDR3 protein. D genes are given only for firm matches. Clone size is given for some rows only: seen once, a few or many times, or a class if the clone is expanded.

TRBD1 | TRBJ2-3 | 17 | TRBV4-1 | NA | TGCGCCAGCAGCCAAGTCGCTGGGACAGGGATGGCAGATACGCAGTATTTT | CASSQVAGTGMADTQYF
NA | TRBJ1-1 | 14 | TRBV19 | NA | TGTGCCAGTAGTATTTGGGAGATGAACACTGAAGCTTTCTTT | CASSIWEMNTEAFF
TRBD2 | TRBJ2-1 | 16 | TRBV29-1 | NA | TGCAGCGTTGATTACGTAATTGGGACTAGCGGTCGTGAGCAGTTCTTC | CSVDYVIGTSGREQFF
NA | TRBJ1-2 | 14 | TRBV10-3 | NA | TGTGCCATCAGTGGCACAGGGTACTACTATGGCTACACCTTC | CAISGTGYYYGYTF
NA | TRBJ2-2 | 11 | TRBV20-1 | NA | TGCAGTGCTCCCCGCGGCGTGGAGCTGTTTTTT | CSAPRGVELFF
NA | TRBJ1-1 | 10 | TRBV30 | NA | TGTGCCTGGAGAGGGCTTGAAGCTTTCTTT | CAWRGLEAFF
NA | TRBJ1-2 | 15 | TRBV13 | NA | TGTGCCAGCAGCTTAGGCGACAGCTACCGCTATGGCTACACCTTC | CASSLGDSYRYGYTF
TRBD2 | TRBJ2-4 | 16 | TRBV16 | NA | TGTGCCAGCAGCCAATACACGGGAGGGGGCAAAAACATTCAGTACTTC | CASSQYTGGGKNIQYF
TRBD2 | TRBJ2-5 | 16 | TRBV19 | NA | TGTGCCAGTACCTCGATGCTAGCGGGAGGGCAAGAGACCCAGTACTTC | CASTSMLAGGQETQYF
TRBD2 | TRBJ2-4 | 15 | TRBV18 | NA | TGTGCCAGCTCAGAGGGACTAGCGGGCAAAAACATTCAGTACTTC | CASSEGLAGKNIQYF
NA | TRBJ1-2 | 14 | TRBV7-9 | NA | TGTGCCAGCAGCTTACACGCAGAGTCTTATGGCTACACCTTC | CASSLHAESYGYTF
TRBD1 | TRBJ2-1 | 15 | TRBV28 | NA | TGTGCCAGCAGTATGTGGGGGACAGGGAGTAATGAGCAGTTCTTC | CASSMWGTGSNEQFF
NA | TRBJ2-5 | 14 | TRBV2 | NA | TGTGCCAGCAAAGGACCAGAGGCGATGGAGACCCAGTACTTC | CASKGPEAMETQYF
NA | TRBJ1-2 | 15 | TRBV30 | medium-sized | TGTGCCTGGAGTAATTGGCGGGGCTTAAACTATGGCTACACCTTC | CAWSNWRGLNYGYTF
NA | TRBJ2-1 | 15 | TRBV3-1/TRBV3-2 | NA | TGTGCCAGCAGCCAAGTACTAAGCTCCTACAATGAGCAGTTCTTC | CASSQVLSSYNEQFF
NA | TRBJ2-7 | 13 | TRBV18 | NA | TGTGCCAGCTCACCAGCAGGCAGCTACGAGCAGTACTTC | CASSPAGSYEQYF
NA | TRBJ2-2 | 12 | TRBV6-5 | NA | TGTGCCAGCAGGACCCTTTCCGGGGAGCTGTTTTTT | CASRTLSGELFF
TRBD2 | TRBJ2-3 | 17 | TRBV27 | NA | TGTGCCAGCAGCCCTACGGCTAGCGGTCCTAGCACAGATACGCAGTATTTT | CASSPTASGPSTDTQYF
NA | TRBJ1-1 | 14 | TRBV10-1 | NA | TGCGCCAGCAGTGAATCTCGGGGGGCAAGTGAAGCTTTCTTT | CASSESRGASEAFF
NA | TRBJ1-2 | 11 | TRBV21-1 | NA | TGTGCCAGCAGAGAACAGGGGGCGGAAACCTTC | CASREQGAETF
TRBD2 | TRBJ2-1 | 15 | TRBV5-4 | NA | TGTGCCAGCAGCTTGGAACTAGCGGGATATAATGAGCAGTTCTTC | CASSLELAGYNEQFF
NA | TRBJ2-3 | 14 | TRBV5-1 | NA | TGCGCCAGCAGCTTGGCCCTCTCCCCAGATACGCAGTATTTT | CASSLALSPDTQYF
TRBD2 | TRBJ2-5 | 14 | TRBV5-1 | NA | TGCGCCAGCAGCTTGGGACTAGCGAGAGAGACCCAGTACTTC | CASSLGLARETQYF
TRBD1 | TRBJ2-7 | 15 | TRBV9 | NA | TGTGCCAGCAGCGTAGGGACAGGGACCACCTACGAGCAGTACTTC | CASSVGTGTTYEQYF
NA | TRBJ2-7 | 15 | TRBV6-1 | once | TGTGCCAGCAGTGAACCAGGGAAACGGTCCTACGAGCAGTACTTC | CASSEPGKRSYEQYF
NA | TRBJ1-5 | 16 | TRBV28 | few | TGTGCCAGCAGTTTCCCTCAGGGAGCACTAAATCAGCCCCAGCATTTT | CASSFPQGALNQPQHF
TRBD2 | TRBJ2-7 | 15 | TRBV7-7 | NA | TGTGCCAGCAGCTTGGGTAGCGGGAGGGACTACGAGCAGTACTTC | CASSLGSGRDYEQYF
NA | TRBJ2-1 | 18 | TRBV9 | NA | TGTGCCAGCAGCGTCCTCCCTAGCTCCCGGGAGCGGTACAATGAGCAGTTCTTC | CASSVLPSSRERYNEQFF
NA | TRBJ2-5 | 12 | TRBV18 | NA | TGTGCCAGCTCACTACACCAAGAGACCCAGTACTTC | CASSLHQETQYF
TRBD1 | TRBJ2-1 | 14 | TRBV18 | NA | TGTGCCAGCTCACCCCGACAGGGGGGCAATGAGCAGTTCTTC | CASSPRQGGNEQFF
TRBD2 | TRBJ2-5 | 15 | TRBV18 | NA | TGTGCCAGCTCAGTAGTGTCGGGGGGATCAGAGACCCAGTACTTC | CASSVVSGGSETQYF
NA | TRBJ2-7 | 15 | TRBV18 | NA | TGTGCCAGCTCACCACCAGGGTGGGGGATCTACGAGCAGTACTTC | CASSPPGWGIYEQYF
NA | TRBJ1-1 | 14 | TRBV5-6 | NA | TGTGCCAGCAGCTTGGGCCCGATGAACACTGAAGCTTTCTTT | CASSLGPMNTEAFF
NA | TRBJ2-1 | 13 | TRBV3-1/TRBV3-2 | NA | TGTGCCAGCAGCCCGACAGTTTCCAATGAGCAGTTCTTC | CASSPTVSNEQFF
NA | TRBJ2-7 | 13 | TRBV19 | NA | TGTGCCAGTAGTATGAGCGGATACTACGAGCAGTACTTC | CASSMSGYYEQYF
NA | TRBJ2-1 | 13 | TRBV29-1 | NA | TGCAGCGTTGACGACAGAGGATACAATGAGCAGTTCTTC | CSVDDRGYNEQFF
TRBD2 | TRBJ2-1 | 13 | TRBV28 | NA | TGTGCCAGCAGTTCTCCCAACCTAGCGGGAGATATCTTC | CASSSPNLAGDIF
NA | TRBJ2-7 | 14 | TRBV5-4 | NA | TGTGCCAGCAGCTCGAGCGGAGGTCACTACGAGCAGTACTTC | CASSSSGGHYEQYF
NA | TRBJ2-2 | 16 | TRBV4-2 | NA | TGTGCCAGCAGCCATACGGCACGGAGAAACACCGGGGAGCTGTTTTTT | CASSHTARRNTGELFF
TRBD1 | TRBJ1-6 | 16 | TRBV15 | few | TGTGCCACCAGCAGAGACCCAGACAGGGAGAATTCACCCCTCCACTTT | CATSRDPDRENSPLHF
NA | TRBJ1-2 | 13 | TRBV7-9 | NA | TGTGCCAGCAGCTCCCCCACAGGGTATGGCTACACCTTC | CASSSPTGYGYTF
NA | TRBJ2-7 | 14 | TRBV7-7 | once | TGTGCTAGCAGCTTAGGGGACGGTACCTACGAGCAGTACTTC | CASSLGDGTYEQYF
TRBD1 | TRBJ1-4 | 14 | TRBV6-5 | NA | TGTGCCAGCAGTTCGGACAGGGGGCTAGAAAAACTGTTTTTT | CASSSDRGLEKLFF
NA | TRBJ1-4 | 17 | TRBV4-1 | NA | TGCGCCAGCAGCCACGCGTCTCGACAGCCCAATAATGAAAAACTGTTTTTT | CASSHASRQPNNEKLFF
NA | TRBJ2-1 | 15 | TRBV6-5 | NA | TGTGCCAGCAGTAAGGCGGGAAGCTCCTACAATGAGCAGTTCTTC | CASSKAGSSYNEQFF
NA | TRBJ2-6 | 19 | TRBV10-3 | once | TGTGCCATTACCGAGTTGACGGGCGGAAGACCCTCTGGGGCCAACGTCCTGACTTTC | CAITELTGGRPSGANVLTF
NA | TRBJ1-1 | 14 | TRBV7-9 | NA | TGTGCCAGCAGCTCGGGACGGATGAACACTGAAGCTTTCTTT | CASSSGRMNTEAFF
NA | TRBJ2-1 | 13 | TRBV5-1 | NA | TGCGCCAGCAGCCCCTTGTGGGGCAATGAGCAGTTCTTC | CASSPLWGNEQFF
NA | TRBJ1-1 | 13 | TRBV19 | NA | TGTGCCAGCGAAAATTTGCGGGTCTCTGAAGCTTTCTTT | CASENLRVSEAFF
NA | TRBJ1-4 | 15 | TRBV5-1 | NA | TGCGCCAGCAGCGTACAAGGGGGAAGCGATGAAAAACTGTTTTTT | CASSVQGGSDEKLFF
NA | TRBJ2-7 | 14 | TRBV5-6 | NA | TGTGCCAGCAGCTTGGGGGGCGGCTCCTACGAGCAGTACTTC | CASSLGGGSYEQYF
NA | TRBJ1-6 | 13 | TRBV7-3 | NA | TGTGCCAGCAGCTCAGAGGGGGGTTCACCCCTCCACTTT | CASSSEGGSPLHF
TRBD2 | TRBJ2-1 | 19 | TRBV4-2 | NA | TGTGCCAGCAGCCAAGAACGGGGGCTAGCGGGAGCTGGGGGTCGCGAGCAGTTCTTC | CASSQERGLAGAGGREQFF
NA | TRBJ2-3 | 13 | TRBV2 | NA | TGTGCCAGCAACCCACAGGGTGAAGATACGCAGTATTTT | CASNPQGEDTQYF
NA | TRBJ1-6 | 15 | TRBV27 | NA | TGTGCCAGCAGTTTGGGCAGCTCCTATAATTCACCCCTCCACTTT | CASSLGSSYNSPLHF
NA | TRBJ1-3 | 18 | TRBV4-1 | NA | TGCGCCAGCAGCCAAGATTCCCACACAGTCTCTTCTGGAAACACCATATATTTT | CASSQDSHTVSSGNTIYF
NA | TRBJ1-2 | 15 | TRBV7-9 | NA | TGTGCCAGCATTCCCGGGGGGGGAAGAGGGGATGGCTACACCTTC | CASIPGGGRGDGYTF